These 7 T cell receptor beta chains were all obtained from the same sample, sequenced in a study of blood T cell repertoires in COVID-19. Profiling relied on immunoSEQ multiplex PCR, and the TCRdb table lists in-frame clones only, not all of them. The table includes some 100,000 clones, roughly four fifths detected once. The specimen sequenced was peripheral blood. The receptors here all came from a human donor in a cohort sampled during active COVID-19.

CDR3: CASSLWTGQDGYTF. The DNA for the CDR3 is TGTGCCAGCAGTTTATGGACAGGACAAGATGGCTACACCTTC. The J gene is TRBJ1-2, the V gene TRBV28; weak D call: TRBD1 (6 bases). Trimming took 0 bases from V and 6 from J, leaving 11 bases between them. CDR3 length: 14 residues. From germline, CDR1 is MDHEN and CDR2 SYDVKM.

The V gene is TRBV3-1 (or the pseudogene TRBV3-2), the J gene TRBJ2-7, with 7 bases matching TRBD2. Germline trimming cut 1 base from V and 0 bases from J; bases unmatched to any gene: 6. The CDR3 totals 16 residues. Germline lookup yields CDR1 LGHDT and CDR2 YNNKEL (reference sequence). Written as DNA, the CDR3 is TGTGCCAGCAGCCAAGTTGGTAGCGGGTCCTCCTACGAGCAGTACTTC. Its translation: CASSQVGSGSSYEQYF.

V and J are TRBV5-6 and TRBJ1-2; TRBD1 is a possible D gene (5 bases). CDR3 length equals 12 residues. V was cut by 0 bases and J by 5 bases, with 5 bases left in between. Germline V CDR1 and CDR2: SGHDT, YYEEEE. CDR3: CASSLAGYGYTF. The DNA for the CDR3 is TGTGCCAGCAGCTTGGCAGGGTATGGCTACACCTTC.

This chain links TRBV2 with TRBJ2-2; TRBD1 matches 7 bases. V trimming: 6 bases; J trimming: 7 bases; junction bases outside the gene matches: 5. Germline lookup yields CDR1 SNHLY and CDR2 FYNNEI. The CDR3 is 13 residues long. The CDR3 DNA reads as TGTGCCAGCAGGGGTACAGGGGACGGGGAGCTGTTTTTT. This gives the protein CASRGTGDGELFF.

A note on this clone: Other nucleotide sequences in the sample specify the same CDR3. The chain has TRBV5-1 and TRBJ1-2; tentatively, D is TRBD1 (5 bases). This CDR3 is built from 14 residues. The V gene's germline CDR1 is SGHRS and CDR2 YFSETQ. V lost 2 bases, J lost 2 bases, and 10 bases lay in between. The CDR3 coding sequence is TGCGCCAGCAGCTTAGGTGACAGCAACTATGGCTACACCTTC. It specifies CASSLGDSNYGYTF.

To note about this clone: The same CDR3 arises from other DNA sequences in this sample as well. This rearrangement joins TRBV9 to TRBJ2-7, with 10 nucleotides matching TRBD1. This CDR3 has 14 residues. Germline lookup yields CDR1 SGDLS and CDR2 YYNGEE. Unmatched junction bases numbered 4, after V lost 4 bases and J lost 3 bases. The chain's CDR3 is CASSPGQGNYEQYF. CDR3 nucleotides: TGTGCCAGCAGCCCGGGACAGGGGAACTACGAGCAGTACTTC.

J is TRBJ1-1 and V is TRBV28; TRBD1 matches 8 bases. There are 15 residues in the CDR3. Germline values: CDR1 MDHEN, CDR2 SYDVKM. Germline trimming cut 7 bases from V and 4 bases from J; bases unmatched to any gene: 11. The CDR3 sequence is CASTINRGLGTEAFF. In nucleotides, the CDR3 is TGTGCCAGCACCATAAACAGGGGGTTGGGCACTGAAGCTTTCTTT.